This T cell receptor (beta chain) was obtained from a study of shared clonotypes between healthy human individuals. Findings and caveats of the study: Non-shared clonotypes were found to have lower generation probabilities than the clonotypes that were shared by all four of the sorted-subset donors. The authors expected sequencing depth to affect clonotype sharing among donors. The low donor count limited represented genetic and exposure-history diversity.

It was at deep level that the assay was run. The assay was immunoSEQ multiplex PCR, and TCRdb's table has in-frame clones only and misses some. The table includes around 2,000,000 clones, about 95% detected once. As for this clone: Its target is not known.

CDR3 length: 13 amino acids. V was cut by 3 bases and J by 0 bases, with 5 bases left in between. Germline CDR1 and CDR2: LGHNA and YSLEER. Naive CD8 cells, CD45RO-negative and positively selected for CCR7, excluded terminally differentiated effector memory CD45RA+ cells. The receptor was derived from a man younger than 30 in good health. The genes are TRBV4-3 and TRBJ2-5; D gene unclear. Sample: naive CD8+ T cells sorted from blood. The CDR3 spells CASSQVYQETQYF. In DNA form, the CDR3 reads TGCGCCAGCAGCCAGGTTTACCAAGAGACCCAGTACTTC.